The rows below give T cell receptor beta chains drawn from one sample of a study of blood T cell repertoires in COVID-19. TCRdb keeps only in-frame clones here, not all; method: immunoSEQ multiplex PCR. The sample consists of under 200,000 clones, approximately 80% of them appearing once. Sequencing used peripheral blood. Receptors originate from a woman between 55 and 75 years old with acute or convalescent COVID-19. The CDR3 runs from the conserved cysteine through the conserved F or W. The order of the fields is D gene, J gene, V gene, clone size, CDR3 protein, CDR3 DNA. The D gene is left open where the match is weak. Clone size appears in some rows only: once, few, many, or a class for an expanded clone.

>NA|TRBJ1-1|TRBV4-2|NA
CASSQEKAGDNTEAFF
TGTGCCAGCAGCCAAGAAAAGGCAGGGGACAACACTGAAGCTTTCTTT
>NA|TRBJ1-2|TRBV21-1|NA
CASSKQGTATTF
TGTGCCAGCAGCAAACAAGGCACAGCCACAACCTTC
>TRBD1|TRBJ1-3|TRBV5-5|NA
CASSGGGQAFGNTIYF
TGTGCCAGCAGCGGTGGCGGACAGGCCTTTGGAAACACCATATATTTT
>NA|TRBJ1-4|TRBV5-1|NA
CASSLNGLNEKLFF
TGCGCCAGCAGCTTGAACGGTCTTAATGAAAAACTGTTTTTT
>NA|TRBJ2-1|TRBV4-3|NA
CASSQVRGIYNEQFF
TGCGCCAGCAGCCAAGTGCGGGGTATCTACAATGAGCAGTTCTTC
>TRBD1|TRBJ1-4|TRBV6-6|NA
CASSSRQGGVDF
TGTGCCAGCAGTTCCCGACAGGGAGGTGTGGATTTT
>NA|TRBJ2-1|TRBV3-1/TRBV3-2|NA
CASSQEGGYNEQFF
TGTGCCAGCAGCCAAGAGGGGGGATACAATGAGCAGTTCTTC
>NA|TRBJ1-2|TRBV11-2|once
CASSLWVEARVVHGYTF
TGTGCCAGCAGCTTATGGGTTGAGGCCAGGGTGGTCCATGGCTACACCTTC
>NA|TRBJ2-4|TRBV10-3|few
CAISGRPGGGKNIQYF
TGTGCCATCAGTGGTCGTCCAGGGGGAGGCAAAAACATTCAGTACTTC
>NA|TRBJ1-3|TRBV18|NA
CASSPPWDLLGGTIYF
TGTGCCAGCTCACCACCCTGGGACTTACTCGGAGGAACCATATATTTT
>NA|TRBJ1-1|TRBV21-1|NA
CASSKTHQGSTEAFF
TGTGCCAGCAGCAAGACCCATCAGGGCAGCACTGAAGCTTTCTTT
>TRBD2|TRBJ2-2|TRBV2|NA
CASRGTSGATGELFF
TGTGCCAGCAGGGGGACTAGCGGGGCCACCGGGGAGCTGTTTTTT
>TRBD2|TRBJ2-7|TRBV7-2|once
CASSLAGGGAYEQYF
TGTGCCAGCAGCTTAGCGGGCGGGGGGGCCTACGAGCAGTACTTC
>NA|TRBJ2-2|TRBV7-6|NA
CASPSCGRDSRGTGELFF
TGTGCCAGCCCCAGCTGTGGAAGGGACTCCCGAGGTACCGGGGAGCTGTTTTTT
>NA|TRBJ1-5|TRBV25-1|NA
CASSQQGSNQPQHF
TGTGCCAGCAGTCAACAGGGAAGCAATCAGCCCCAGCATTTT
>NA|TRBJ1-3|TRBV30|NA
CAWIWSSSGNTIYF
TGTGCCTGGATCTGGTCCAGCTCTGGAAACACCATATATTTT
>TRBD1|TRBJ1-6|TRBV6-5|NA
CASSYGRGPNRTPLHF
TGTGCCAGCAGTTACGGCAGGGGGCCTAATAGGACACCCCTCCACTTT
>TRBD1|TRBJ1-1|TRBV24-1|NA
CATSDPRTGNTEAFF
TGTGCCACCAGTGACCCCAGGACAGGGAACACTGAAGCTTTCTTT